These T cell receptor beta chains were read from a single sample in a study of cytomegalovirus exposure and HLA in healthy donors. TCRdb keeps only in-frame clones here, not all; method: immunoSEQ multiplex PCR. The repertoire consists of roughly 150,000 clones, with about 76% occurring once and the leading ten covering roughly 4.2%. Input material: PBMCs. The receptors here all came from a male donor in good health and CMV-seronegative. CDR3s include the opening cysteine and the closing phenylalanine or tryptophan. A D gene is named only where the DNA matches it firmly. A clone size is listed for some rows: how often the clone was seen (once, few, many), or a class if it is expanded.

TRBV25-1,NA,NA,TRBJ2-3,TGTGCCAGCAGTGAATACGCAGATACGCAGTATTTT,CASSEYADTQYF
TRBV7-9,NA,TRBD1,TRBJ2-5,TGTGCCAGCAGCTTAGTAAGGGGACAGGGGGCGAGAGAGACCCAGTACTTC,CASSLVRGQGARETQYF
TRBV5-1,NA,NA,TRBJ1-4,TGCGCCAGCAGCTTGCGAAGGGGGGGGGATGAAAAACTGTTTTTT,CASSLRRGGDEKLFF
TRBV5-3,NA,NA,TRBJ2-5,TGTGCCAGAAGCTTGCGGGGCCAAGAGACCCAGTACTTC,CARSLRGQETQYF
TRBV5-1,NA,NA,TRBJ2-1,TGCGCCAGCAGCTTGCCGGGAGCTAGCAACAATGAGCAGTTCTTC,CASSLPGASNNEQFF
TRBV6-4,NA,NA,TRBJ1-1,TGTGCCAGCAGTGCACAGGGCCCGAACACTGAAGCTTTCTTT,CASSAQGPNTEAFF
TRBV6-1,NA,NA,TRBJ1-6,TGTGCCAGCAGTGAGTGGACAGATAATTCACCCCTCCACTTT,CASSEWTDNSPLHF
TRBV7-9,NA,NA,TRBJ2-5,TGTGCCAGCAGCTCGGGGACCCAGTACTTC,CASSSGTQYF
TRBV18,NA,NA,TRBJ2-1,TGTGCCAGCTCACGGCAGGGCCCGCCCTACAATGAGCAGTTCTTC,CASSRQGPPYNEQFF
TRBV9,NA,NA,TRBJ2-2,TGTGCCAGCGCGAAGGAGGGAAACGGGGAGCTGTTTTTT,CASAKEGNGELFF
TRBV19,NA,NA,TRBJ1-2,TGTGCCAGTAGTATCGATGACTTCATCTTTTATGGCTACACCTTC,CASSIDDFIFYGYTF
TRBV5-1,NA,NA,TRBJ2-3,TGCGCCAGCAGCTTGGGGACTCCCAGCACAGATACGCAGTATTTT,CASSLGTPSTDTQYF
TRBV6-1,NA,NA,TRBJ2-7,TGTGCCAGCAGCCGGACACTCTACGAGCAGTACTTC,CASSRTLYEQYF
TRBV7-9,NA,NA,TRBJ2-3,TGTGCCAGCAGCTTAGGGGGAGCAGATACGCAGTATTTT,CASSLGGADTQYF
TRBV7-2,few,TRBD2,TRBJ2-7,TGTGCCAGCAGCTTAGACGTGGGGGGAGGGTCCTACGAGCAGTACTTC,CASSLDVGGGSYEQYF
TRBV6-5,NA,NA,TRBJ1-1,TGTGCCAGCATAGGAGAGACGGTGAACACTGAAGCTTTCTTT,CASIGETVNTEAFF
TRBV28,NA,TRBD2,TRBJ2-3,TGTGCCACCATCCCCCCCGAGTTTGCGACTAGCGGGAGGGCTCCAGATACGCAGTATTTT,CATIPPEFATSGRAPDTQYF
TRBV7-9,once,NA,TRBJ1-1,TGTGCCAGCAGGCAAGGCGGGGCCGAAGCTTTCTTT,CASRQGGAEAFF
TRBV19,NA,NA,TRBJ1-2,TGTGCCAGTAGTATAGATGGTTCGATGGGCTCTAACTATGGCTACACCTTC,CASSIDGSMGSNYGYTF
TRBV5-8,NA,NA,TRBJ1-2,TGTGCCAGCAGCGGACTTGGACGACAAGGTGGCTACACCTTC,CASSGLGRQGGYTF
TRBV18,NA,TRBD2,TRBJ2-4,TGTGCCAGCTCACCTTCTAGCGGGGTAGCCAAAAACATTCAGTACTTC,CASSPSSGVAKNIQYF
TRBV6-5,few,NA,TRBJ1-5,TGTGCCACCAATGGAGTCGGGTCGGGGCAGCCCCAGCATTTT,CATNGVGSGQPQHF
TRBV2,once,NA,TRBJ1-6,TGTGCCAGCAGTGTGACAGTCTATAATTCACCCCTCCACTTT,CASSVTVYNSPLHF
TRBV7-7,few,NA,TRBJ2-1,TGTGCTAGCAGCTTCGGTTCTAGCCGCAACAATGAGCAGTTCTTC,CASSFGSSRNNEQFF
TRBV27,NA,TRBD2,TRBJ2-5,TGTGCCAGCAGCTCGTGGGGACTAGCGGGTCAAACTCGCATGTACTTC,CASSSWGLAGQTRMYF
TRBV7-8,NA,NA,TRBJ1-1,TGTGCCAGCAGAAGTACCCCGACAGTTCTGGTGAACACTGAAGCTTTCTTT,CASRSTPTVLVNTEAFF
TRBV5-1,once,NA,TRBJ2-1,TGCGCCAGCAGCTCGGACAGCAATGAGCAGTTCTTC,CASSSDSNEQFF
TRBV27,NA,TRBD2,TRBJ2-7,TGTGCCAGCAGTTTAGGGCTAGCGGGGACACTACGCGAGCAGTACTTC,CASSLGLAGTLREQYF
TRBV29-1,NA,NA,TRBJ2-7,TGCAGCGTGAACGGACTCTTCCCGTACTCCTACGAGCAGTACTTC,CSVNGLFPYSYEQYF
TRBV6-1,NA,TRBD2,TRBJ2-7,TGTGCCAGCATCTTAAGCGGGGGGGCTTACGAGCAGTACTTC,CASILSGGAYEQYF
TRBV7-3,NA,TRBD2,TRBJ2-5,TGTGCCAGCAGCTCGGGGACTAGCCGGGAGACCCAGTACTTC,CASSSGTSRETQYF
TRBV2,NA,NA,TRBJ2-3,TGTGCCAGCAGTTCCAGGCCAGATACGCAGTATTTT,CASSSRPDTQYF
TRBV7-3,few,TRBD2,TRBJ2-3,TGTGCCAGCAGCTTAATGGCTAGCGGGGCGAGCACAGATACGCAGTATTTT,CASSLMASGASTDTQYF
TRBV5-1,NA,NA,TRBJ2-2,TGCGCCAGCAGCTCCAGGGTCAACACCGGGGAGCTGTTTTTT,CASSSRVNTGELFF
TRBV7-9,NA,NA,TRBJ1-1,TGTGCCAGCAGCTGGGGGGACACTGAAGCTTTCTTT,CASSWGDTEAFF
TRBV19,NA,TRBD2,TRBJ2-1,TGTGCCAGTAGTATCGGACTAGCGGGGTACAATGAGCAGTTCTTC,CASSIGLAGYNEQFF
TRBV4-1,NA,TRBD1,TRBJ1-1,TGCGCCAGCAGCCAAACAGGGGGCTTCACTGAAGCTTTCTTT,CASSQTGGFTEAFF
TRBV4-2,NA,NA,TRBJ2-7,TGTGCCAGCAGCCACGAAACCGGGAGCTCCTACGAGCAGTACTTC,CASSHETGSSYEQYF
TRBV19,NA,NA,TRBJ1-1,TGTGCCAGTAGTAGGGCTGAGAGCACTGAAGCTTTCTTT,CASSRAESTEAFF
TRBV2,NA,TRBD1,TRBJ1-2,TGTGCCAGCAGGCCGGGACAGCCGGGAGGCTACACCTTC,CASRPGQPGGYTF
TRBV18,NA,NA,TRBJ2-2,TGTGCCAGCTCACCACCGAGGGCCTCAAACGGGGAGCTGTTTTTT,CASSPPRASNGELFF
TRBV27,NA,NA,TRBJ1-1,TGTGCCAGCAGTTTAATACCTGGACATCGTGAAGCTTTCTTT,CASSLIPGHREAFF
TRBV19,NA,TRBD2,TRBJ2-2,TGTGCCAGTAGTGTAGCGGGAGATCACACCGGGGAGCTGTTTTTT,CASSVAGDHTGELFF
TRBV1,NA,NA,TRBJ2-2,TGCACCAGCAACCGGACAGGGGTCGAGACCGGGGAGCTGTTTTTT,CTSNRTGVETGELFF
TRBV7-3,NA,NA,TRBJ2-2,TGTGCCAGCAGCTTCGACACCGGGGAGCTGTTTTTT,CASSFDTGELFF
TRBV11-1,once,NA,TRBJ2-2,TGTGCCAGCAGCTTAGCTTCCCAGGGGCCCCAGACCGGGGAGCTGTTTTTT,CASSLASQGPQTGELFF
TRBV7-2,NA,TRBD1,TRBJ2-5,TGTGCCAGCAGCTTGGAACAGGGGGAGACCCAGTACTTC,CASSLEQGETQYF
TRBV6-5,NA,NA,TRBJ2-7,TGTGCCAGCAGTTACTCTGGTCGGGACATAACCTACGAGCAGTACTTC,CASSYSGRDITYEQYF
TRBV11-1,few,NA,TRBJ2-5,TGTGCCAGCAGCTTCAGCGACCTGTACCAAGAGACCCAGTACTTC,CASSFSDLYQETQYF
TRBV6-4,NA,TRBD1,TRBJ1-2,TGTGCCAGCAGTGATACTAGACAGGGGGCGCCCCGTGGCTACACCTTC,CASSDTRQGAPRGYTF
TRBV18,NA,TRBD1,TRBJ1-1,TGTGCCAGCTCACGCGGACAGGGTTTCACTGAAGCTTTCTTT,CASSRGQGFTEAFF
TRBV15,NA,NA,TRBJ1-5,TGTGCCACCAGTAACCCAGGTAGCAATCAGCCCCAGCATTTT,CATSNPGSNQPQHF
TRBV6-5,NA,TRBD1,TRBJ1-4,TGTGCCAGCAGTTTTGGGTCGAGACAGGGAGTTGAAAAACTGTTTTTT,CASSFGSRQGVEKLFF
TRBV15,NA,TRBD1,TRBJ2-7,TGTGCCACCAGCAGAGATGGGACAGGGACATCCTACGAGCAGTACTTC,CATSRDGTGTSYEQYF
TRBV4-2,NA,NA,TRBJ2-5,TGTGCCAGCAGCCAAGATCTACCGCAAGAGACCCAGTACTTC,CASSQDLPQETQYF
TRBV5-1,NA,NA,TRBJ2-7,TGCGCCAGCATACTTGTAAACCCCCGCGCAGGGGCCCACGAGCAGTACTTC,CASILVNPRAGAHEQYF
TRBV11-2,NA,NA,TRBJ2-7,TGTGCCAGCAGCCTCCCCAATCCTGTCCTCAGAGAGCAGTACTTC,CASSLPNPVLREQYF